This is a list of T cell receptor beta chains from one sample in a study of blood T cell repertoires in COVID-19. The table came from immunoSEQ multiplex PCR; TCRdb's copy has only in-frame clones and leaves some out. The sample carries under 250,000 clones, approximately 84% recorded once. What was sequenced was peripheral blood. Every receptor here comes from a man aged 45 to 65 with acute or convalescent COVID-19. Each CDR3 is given with its conserved first and last residue. Fields, in order: V gene, CDR3 length, D gene, J gene, CDR3 protein, CDR3 DNA. The D gene is left open where the match is weak.

v_gene: TRBV10-2; len: 16; d_gene: TRBD1; j_gene: TRBJ1-6; CDR3aa: CASLGDRGPEWTPLHF; CDR3nt: TGCGCCAGCCTTGGGGACAGGGGGCCGGAATGGACACCCCTCCACTTT
v_gene: TRBV15; len: 14; d_gene: NA; j_gene: TRBJ1-5; CDR3aa: CATEVSERYQPQHF; CDR3nt: TGTGCCACCGAGGTCTCGGAGCGGTATCAGCCCCAGCATTTT
v_gene: TRBV2; len: 15; d_gene: TRBD1; j_gene: TRBJ2-7; CDR3aa: CASREGQGMSYEQYF; CDR3nt: TGTGCCAGCAGGGAGGGACAGGGGATGTCCTACGAGCAGTACTTC
v_gene: TRBV3-1/TRBV3-2; len: 11; d_gene: NA; j_gene: TRBJ2-1; CDR3aa: CASSQGPVPFF; CDR3nt: TGTGCCAGCAGCCAGGGCCCCGTCCCGTTCTTC
v_gene: TRBV9; len: 15; d_gene: TRBD1; j_gene: TRBJ1-2; CDR3aa: CASSLSSQGNYGYTF; CDR3nt: TGTGCCAGCAGCCTCTCTTCACAGGGGAACTATGGCTACACCTTC
v_gene: TRBV5-1; len: 15; d_gene: TRBD1; j_gene: TRBJ1-4; CDR3aa: CASSLVGQGPEKLFF; CDR3nt: TGCGCCAGCAGCTTGGTAGGACAGGGCCCGGAAAAACTGTTTTTT
v_gene: TRBV15; len: 15; d_gene: NA; j_gene: TRBJ1-1; CDR3aa: CATSPWGQPNTEAFF; CDR3nt: TGTGCCACCAGCCCCTGGGGGCAGCCAAACACTGAAGCTTTCTTT
v_gene: TRBV18; len: 13; d_gene: NA; j_gene: TRBJ2-1; CDR3aa: CASSPTPGTEQFF; CDR3nt: TGTGCCAGCTCACCGACCCCCGGGACAGAGCAGTTCTTC
v_gene: TRBV9; len: 15; d_gene: TRBD1; j_gene: TRBJ2-3; CDR3aa: CASSSQGASTDTQYF; CDR3nt: TGTGCCAGCAGCTCCCAGGGGGCAAGTACAGATACGCAGTATTTT
v_gene: TRBV6-5; len: 12; d_gene: TRBD1; j_gene: TRBJ1-2; CDR3aa: CASRAQTGLSTF; CDR3nt: TGTGCCAGCAGAGCCCAGACAGGGTTGTCCACCTTC
v_gene: TRBV30; len: 15; d_gene: TRBD1; j_gene: TRBJ2-3; CDR3aa: CAWSEGQTPTDTQYF; CDR3nt: TGTGCCTGGAGTGAGGGACAGACACCCACAGATACGCAGTATTTT